The 19 T cell receptor beta chains in this list originate from one sample, sequenced in a study of vaccination effects on CD4 cells after COVID-19. Antigens of these TCRs are unknown. The method was immunoSEQ multiplex PCR; TCRdb's version includes in-frame clones alone and lacks a portion of them. Of tens of thousands of clones detected, 75% appear once; the ten largest clones hold approximately 20%. Sequencing followed a ViraFEST assay step that expanded antigen-specific CD4+ T cells with viral peptide pools. Upon completion of 10 to 11 days in culture, CD4+ T cells were isolated. Nobody among the vaccine recipients had prior SARS-CoV-2 infection (nucleocapsid antibodies were negative). This sample comprised CD4+ T cells from PBMCs cultured with HCoV-NL63 spike peptides, obtained before COVID-19 vaccination. The origin of the receptors is a human donor who received a COVID-19 vaccine.

This chain links TRBV7-2 with TRBJ2-5; 7 positions match TRBD2. V lost 5 bases, J lost 4 bases, and 7 bases stayed unmatched. CDR3 length: 14 residues. CDR1 is SGHTA, CDR2 FQGNSA, per germline. CDR3 region: CASSLEAGSETQYF. The CDR3 DNA reads TGTGCCAGCAGCCTTGAAGCGGGGTCAGAGACCCAGTACTTC.

The chain carries TRBV2 and TRBJ1-2; D is uncertain. The CDR3 covers 13 residues. Germline assignment: CDR1 SNHLY and CDR2 FYNNEI. Trimming shortened V by 2 bases and J by 4 bases, and 8 bases separated the two germline ends. CDR3 in DNA: TGTGCCAGCAGTGAAATGGGCCTCTATGGCTACACCTTC. Translation gives CASSEMGLYGYTF.

This chain uses TRBV7-9 with TRBJ2-5, with D uncertain. The CDR3 spans 12 residues. Germline values: CDR1 SEHNR, CDR2 FQNEAQ (reference sequence). Trimming removed 3 bases from V and 2 bases from J, with 4 bases in between. Here the CDR3 reads CASSFSQETQYF. The CDR3 DNA reads TGTGCCAGCAGCTTCTCTCAAGAGACCCAGTACTTC.

The J gene is TRBJ2-4, the V gene TRBV5-5; D tentatively reads TRBD1 or TRBD2 (5 bases each). The germline V gene has CDR1 SGHKS and CDR2 YYEKEE (reference sequence). Trimming cost V 3 bases and J 1 base, with 11 bases left between them. CDR3 size: 15 residues. As DNA, the CDR3 is TGTGCCAGCAGCTCCCAGTGGGGGGCCAAAAACATTCAGTACTTC. Amino acid sequence: CASSSQWGAKNIQYF.

The chain joins TRBV10-3 to TRBJ2-2, with TRBD1 as a possible D gene (6 bases). Trimming cost V 7 bases and J 7 bases, with 16 bases left between them. CDR1 and CDR2 from the germline V gene are ENHRY and SYGVKD. The CDR3 length is 14 residues. CDR3 sequence reads: CAITETPTGGELFF. The CDR3 DNA reads TGTGCCATCACCGAGACACCGACAGGCGGGGAGCTGTTTTTT.

This sequence joins TRBV3-1 (or the pseudogene TRBV3-2) and TRBJ1-2; 10 bases are a match to TRBD1. CDR3 size: 15 residues. Germline V lookup: CDR1 LGHDT, CDR2 YNNKEL (reference sequence). Trimming cost V 8 bases and J 6 bases; bases outside gene matches: 12. The CDR3, as DNA: TGTGCCAGCGTTGAATCTGGACAGGGGGTTCATGGCTACACCTTC. Translated, it gives CASVESGQGVHGYTF.

The V gene is TRBV11-2, the J gene TRBJ1-1; 11 bases map to TRBD1. V was clipped by 5 bases and J by 6 bases; unmatched bases: 14. This CDR3 has 17 residues. CDR1 is SGHAT and CDR2 is FQNNGV in the germline V gene. The CDR3 coding sequence is TGTGCCAGCAGCCCCGGTCCCGGGACAGGGGGAGCCCCTGAAGCTTTCTTT. Translating it yields CASSPGPGTGGAPEAFF. The full variable domain, rest sourced from reference TRBV11-2 and TRBJ1-1, is EAGVAQSPRYKIIEKRQSVAFWCNPISGHATLYWYQQILGQGPKLLIQFQNNGVVDDSQLPKDRFSAERLKGVDSTLKIQPAKLEDSAVYLCASSPGPGTGGAPEAFFGQGTRLTVV.

This clone showed up just a few times. The chain joins TRBV19 to TRBJ1-4; no clear D gene. V shed 6 bases and J shed 3 bases, with 11 bases lying between them. Germline V gene sequence: CDR1 LNHDA, CDR2 SQIVND (reference sequence). The CDR3 spans 14 residues. CDR3 sequence reads: CASSYGIANEKLFF. The CDR3 DNA reads TGTGCCAGTAGCTACGGAATAGCTAATGAAAAACTGTTTTTT.

The V and J genes are TRBV28 and TRBJ1-1, with 9 bases fitting TRBD1. Germline assignment: CDR1 MDHEN and CDR2 SYDVKM. Unmatched junction bases numbered 3, after V lost 9 bases and J lost 4 bases. There are 12 residues in the CDR3. The CDR3 is CASGTGPTEAFF. The CDR3 nucleotides are TGTGCCAGTGGGACAGGGCCCACTGAAGCTTTCTTT. Full variable domain (rest looked up from reference TRBV28 and TRBJ1-1): DVKVTQSSRYLVKRTGEKVFLECVQDMDHENMFWYRQDPGLGLRLIYFSYDVKMKEKGDIPEGYSVSREKKERFSLILESASTNQTSMYLCASGTGPTEAFFGQGTRLTVV.

The chain recombines TRBV9 with TRBJ1-2; the match to TRBD1 covers 8 bases. CDR1 and CDR2 from the germline V gene are SGDLS and YYNGEE. V shed 3 bases, J shed 5 bases, and the junction held 3 bases outside the gene matches. The CDR3 length is 13 residues. The CDR3 coding sequence is TGTGCCAGCAGCGACAGGACAGGGTATGGCTACACCTTC. It specifies CASSDRTGYGYTF.

The chain joins TRBV28 to TRBJ1-2, with D perhaps matching TRBD1 (6 bases). Germline values: CDR1 MDHEN, CDR2 SYDVKM. This CDR3 is built from 15 residues. The ends were cut back, 2 bases at V and 6 bases at J, with 16 bases in the middle. Written as DNA, the CDR3 is TGTGCCAGCAGTTTACCTCTCCCCGGGGGGCATGGCTACACCTTC. Encoded protein: CASSLPLPGGHGYTF.

This clone was observed a handful of times. J is TRBJ2-6 and V is TRBV11-2; TRBD1 aligns across 12 bases. Germline V lookup: CDR1 SGHAT, CDR2 FQNNGV. This CDR3 has 18 amino acids. Trimming cost V 5 bases and J 3 bases; bases outside gene matches: 8. The CDR3 DNA sequence: TGTGCCAGCAGCCTTGGGGGACAGGGGGCGCTTGGGGCCAACGTCCTGACTTTC. Translating gives CASSLGGQGALGANVLTF.

This chain connects TRBV25-1 to TRBJ1-2, with 9 bases fitting TRBD1. The V segment lost 2 bases and the J segment 12 bases; nucleotides outside the gene matches: 7. Germline lookup yields CDR1 MGHDK and CDR2 SYGVNS. The CDR3 loop spans 13 amino acids. CDR3 region: CASSEGGTGKDTF. CDR3 nucleotide sequence: TGTGCCAGCAGTGAAGGGGGGACAGGGAAGGACACCTTC.

The CDR3 region has the DNA TGTGCCTGGGGGACAGGGGTGGTCGATGAGCAGTTCTTC. Residues: CAWGTGVVDEQFF. V is TRBV30 and J is TRBJ2-1, with 10 bases matching TRBD1. The germline V gene has CDR1 GTSNPN and CDR2 SVGIG (reference sequence). Trimming at V came to 5 bases and at J to 8 bases, leaving 6 bases not matched to a gene. This CDR3 has 13 residues.

CDR3 in DNA: TGTGCCACCAGGTCAAGGCACAACGGACCCAACTATGGCTACACCTTC. It translates to CATRSRHNGPNYGYTF. The chain has TRBV24-1 and TRBJ1-2; D is undetermined. The V end was cut by 7 bases, the J end by 2 bases, with 19 bases between. From germline, CDR1 is KGHDR and CDR2 SFDVKD. The CDR3 sequence is 16 residues long.

The rearrangement joins TRBV3-1 (or the pseudogene TRBV3-2) to TRBJ2-7; TRBD2 might be the D (5 bases). Trimming left V 4 bases short and J 3 bases short, with 7 bases between. The CDR3 consists of 12 residues. In germline, CDR1 is LGHDT, CDR2 YNNKEL (reference sequence). The CDR3, as DNA: TGTGCCAGCAGCCCGGGAAGCTACGAGCAGTACTTC. This translates into CASSPGSYEQYF.

The genes are TRBV5-1 and TRBJ2-2; the D gene is possibly TRBD2 (5 bases). The CDR3 has 15 amino acids. Between the trimmed V and J ends, which lost 5 bases and 0 bases, there was a span of 11 bases. Germline V gene data show CDR1 as SGHRS and CDR2 as YFSETQ. CDR3 sequence: CASRREGANTGELFF. CDR3 nucleotide sequence: TGCGCCAGCAGACGGGAAGGCGCGAACACCGGGGAGCTGTTTTTT.

This chain uses TRBV27 with TRBJ1-2; no firm D call. This CDR3 has 14 amino acids. CDR1 MNHEY and CDR2 SMNVEV come from the germline V gene (reference sequence). Trimming took off 2 bases at V and 2 bases at J, with 9 bases between the two ends. CDR3 in amino acids: CASSLGRRNYGYTF. The CDR3 bases are TGTGCCAGCAGTTTAGGCCGGAGAAACTATGGCTACACCTTC.

The genes are TRBV9 and TRBJ2-3; 11 positions match TRBD2. V lost 3 bases, J lost 1 base, and 4 bases stayed unmatched. CDR3 length: 16 residues. Germline CDR1 is SGDLS and CDR2 is YYNGEE. CDR3 region: CASSEGGLAGTDTQYF. In nucleotides, the CDR3 is TGTGCCAGCAGCGAGGGGGGACTAGCGGGCACAGATACGCAGTATTTT.